This is a list of T cell receptor beta chains from one sample in a study of vaccination effects on CD4 cells after COVID-19. Data came from immunoSEQ multiplex PCR; TCRdb stores just in-frame clones and leaves some out. This sample has around 63,000 clones, with roughly 75% found just once. These TCRs' antigens remain unknown. The sequencing used CD4+ T cells from PBMCs cultured with HCoV-OC43 spike peptides, collected before COVID-19 vaccination. The source of these receptors is a human donor who received a COVID-19 vaccine. CDR3s include the opening cysteine and the closing phenylalanine or tryptophan. A D gene is named only where the DNA matches it firmly. Only part of the rows carry a size: once, few, many, or a class if the clone is expanded.

d_gene	v_gene	j_gene	abundance	CDR3nt	CDR3aa
-	TRBV3-1/TRBV3-2	TRBJ1-1	-	TGTGCCAGCAGCCATGGATATGGAGTGAACACTGAAGCTTTCTTT	CASSHGYGVNTEAFF
-	TRBV10-1	TRBJ2-5	once	TGCGCCAGCAGCCGACGAGAACAAGAGACCCAGTACTTC	CASSRREQETQYF
-	TRBV28	TRBJ2-1	-	TGTGCCAGCAGTTCCCGGGACCTGCGGGAGTTCTTC	CASSSRDLREFF
TRBD1	TRBV6-6	TRBJ2-1	-	TGTGCCAGCAGTACGAGGACAGGCTACAATGAGCAGTTCTTC	CASSTRTGYNEQFF
TRBD1	TRBV6-4	TRBJ1-2	-	TGTGCCAGCAGTCCTCGGACAGGGGCCGCGATAGATGGCTACACCTTC	CASSPRTGAAIDGYTF
-	TRBV4-3	TRBJ1-6	once	TGCGCCAGCAGCCAAGCCCCTTGGCAGGGCCTCTATTCACCCCTCCACTTT	CASSQAPWQGLYSPLHF
-	TRBV6-5	TRBJ2-1	-	TGTGCCAGCAGCCAAAAGCCCCAGCTGGGCGGGGAGCAGTTCTTC	CASSQKPQLGGEQFF
-	TRBV7-2	TRBJ2-5	-	TGTGCCAGCAGCTTAGTAGCTGACCAAGAGACCCAGTACTTC	CASSLVADQETQYF
TRBD1	TRBV3-1/TRBV3-2	TRBJ2-2	-	TGTGCCAGCAGCGACCATACAGGGGGCAGAGGGAACACCGGGGAGCTGTTTTTT	CASSDHTGGRGNTGELFF
TRBD1	TRBV5-1	TRBJ2-5	-	TGCGCCAGCAGCCCATCAGGACAGGGGGAGACCCAGTACTTC	CASSPSGQGETQYF
TRBD1	TRBV5-1	TRBJ2-3	-	TGCGCCAGCAGCCCGGGACAGGGGTCCGATACGCAGTATTTT	CASSPGQGSDTQYF
TRBD1	TRBV18	TRBJ1-6	-	TGTGCCAGCTCACAGGACAGGCAAAATTCACCCCTCCACTTT	CASSQDRQNSPLHF
TRBD1	TRBV3-1/TRBV3-2	TRBJ2-2	-	TGTGCCAGCAGCTTTGGACAGGGTCCCACCGGGGAGCTGTTTTTT	CASSFGQGPTGELFF
-	TRBV7-2	TRBJ1-1	-	TGTGCCAGCAGCTTAGTGGGGTTTGAAGCTTTCTTT	CASSLVGFEAFF
-	TRBV9	TRBJ1-4	-	TGTGCCAGCAGCCTGAGGGGGGCGGGGGAAAAACTGTTTTTT	CASSLRGAGEKLFF
-	TRBV14	TRBJ1-2	-	TGTGCCAGCAGCCACTCCAGGAACTATGGCTACACCTTC	CASSHSRNYGYTF
-	TRBV5-4	TRBJ2-3	-	TGTGCCAGCAGCGATTACAGGGCAGCAGATACGCAGTATTTT	CASSDYRAADTQYF
-	TRBV6-5	TRBJ2-2	-	TGTGCCAGCAGAAGAGGGGGGACGAACACCGGGGAGCTGTTTTTT	CASRRGGTNTGELFF
-	TRBV18	TRBJ1-1	-	TGTGCCAGCTCCCTCCGGACGGAGAACACTGAAGCTTTCTTT	CASSLRTENTEAFF
-	TRBV6-5	TRBJ1-5	-	TGTGCCAGCAGTTACTCGTTAACAAGCAATCAGCCCCAGCATTTT	CASSYSLTSNQPQHF
TRBD1	TRBV28	TRBJ1-5	once	TGTGCCACTTGCCGGGACAGGAATCAGCCCCAGCATTTT	CATCRDRNQPQHF
-	TRBV10-3	TRBJ2-1	-	TGTGCCATCAGTAAACGCGGAGGGGTCCGCCCCGAGGTTTTCGGCAATGAGCAGTTCTTC	CAISKRGGVRPEVFGNEQFF